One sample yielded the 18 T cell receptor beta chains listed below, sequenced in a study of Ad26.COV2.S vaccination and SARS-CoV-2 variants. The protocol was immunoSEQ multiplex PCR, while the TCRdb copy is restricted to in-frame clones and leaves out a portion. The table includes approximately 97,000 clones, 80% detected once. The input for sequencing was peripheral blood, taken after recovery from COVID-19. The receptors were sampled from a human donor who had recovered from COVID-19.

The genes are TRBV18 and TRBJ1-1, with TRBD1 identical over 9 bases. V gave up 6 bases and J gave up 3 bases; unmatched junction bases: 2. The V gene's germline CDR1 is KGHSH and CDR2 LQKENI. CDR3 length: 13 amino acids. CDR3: CASSTGGDTEAFF. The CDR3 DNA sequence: TGTGCCAGCTCGACAGGGGGAGACACTGAAGCTTTCTTT.

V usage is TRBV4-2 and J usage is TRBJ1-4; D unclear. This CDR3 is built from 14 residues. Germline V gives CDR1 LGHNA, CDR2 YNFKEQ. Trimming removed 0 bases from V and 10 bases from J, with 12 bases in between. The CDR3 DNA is TGTGCCAGCAGCCAAGACCCAAACACTGGAAAACTGTTTTTT. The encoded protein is CASSQDPNTGKLFF.

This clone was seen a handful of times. This chain's CDR3 is CASSPPSRGASNTGELFF. The CDR3 DNA is TGTGCCAGCTCACCACCCAGTCGGGGGGCGAGTAACACCGGGGAGCTGTTTTTT. The rearrangement uses TRBV18 and TRBJ2-2; D perhaps matches TRBD2 (7 bases). Deletions cut 0 bases from V and 2 bases from J, with 16 bases between. The CDR3 sequence is 18 residues long. Germline CDR1 KGHSH, CDR2 LQKENI.

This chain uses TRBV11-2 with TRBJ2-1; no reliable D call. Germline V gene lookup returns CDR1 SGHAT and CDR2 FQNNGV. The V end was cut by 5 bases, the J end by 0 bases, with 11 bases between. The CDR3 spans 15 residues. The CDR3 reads CASSPQDGSYNEQFF. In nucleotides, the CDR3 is TGTGCCAGCAGCCCCCAAGATGGCTCCTACAATGAGCAGTTCTTC. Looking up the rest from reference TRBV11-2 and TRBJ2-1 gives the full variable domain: EAGVAQSPRYKIIEKRQSVAFWCNPISGHATLYWYQQILGQGPKLLIQFQNNGVVDDSQLPKDRFSAERLKGVDSTLKIQPAKLEDSAVYLCASSPQDGSYNEQFFGPGTRLTVL.

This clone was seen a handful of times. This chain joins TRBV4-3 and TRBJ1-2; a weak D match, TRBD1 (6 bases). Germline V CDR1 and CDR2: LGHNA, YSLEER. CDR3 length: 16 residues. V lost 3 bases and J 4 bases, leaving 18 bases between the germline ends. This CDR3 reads CASSHSYGGTSYGYTF. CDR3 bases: TGCGCCAGCAGCCATTCGTACGGCGGGACAAGCTATGGCTACACCTTC.

The CDR3 DNA reads TGTGCCAGCAGTGAAGCCCGACAGGGTCAGCCCCAGCATTTT. This gives the protein CASSEARQGQPQHF. This chain connects TRBV2 to TRBJ1-5, with 7 bases matching TRBD1. Germline-derived CDR1 and CDR2 are SNHLY and FYNNEI. The CDR3 covers 14 residues. Losses at the gene ends were 0 bases for V and 6 bases for J; bases not matched to a gene: 2.

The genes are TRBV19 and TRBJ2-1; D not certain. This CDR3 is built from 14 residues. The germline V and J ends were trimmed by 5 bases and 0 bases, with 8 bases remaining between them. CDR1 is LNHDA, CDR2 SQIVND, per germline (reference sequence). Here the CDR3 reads CASSLLSSYNEQFF. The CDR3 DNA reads TGTGCCAGTAGTCTCCTGAGCTCCTACAATGAGCAGTTCTTC.

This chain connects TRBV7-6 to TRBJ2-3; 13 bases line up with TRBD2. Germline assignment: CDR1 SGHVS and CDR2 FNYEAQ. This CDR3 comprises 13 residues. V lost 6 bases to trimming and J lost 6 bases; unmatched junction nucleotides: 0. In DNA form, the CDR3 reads TGTGCCAGCAGACTAGCGGGGGGGGATACGCAGTATTTT. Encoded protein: CASRLAGGDTQYF.

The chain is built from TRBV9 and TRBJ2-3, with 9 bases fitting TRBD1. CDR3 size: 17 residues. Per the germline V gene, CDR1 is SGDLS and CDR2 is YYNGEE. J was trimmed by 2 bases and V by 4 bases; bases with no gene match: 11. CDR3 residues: CASSPPGTGKNTDTQYF. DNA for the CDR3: TGTGCCAGCAGCCCTCCCGGGACAGGGAAAAACACAGATACGCAGTATTTT.

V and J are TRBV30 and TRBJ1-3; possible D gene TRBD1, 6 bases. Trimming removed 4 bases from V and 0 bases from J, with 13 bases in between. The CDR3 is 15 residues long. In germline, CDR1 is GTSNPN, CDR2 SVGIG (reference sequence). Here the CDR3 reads CAWIGGLPSGNTIYF. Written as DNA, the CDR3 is TGTGCCTGGATAGGGGGACTGCCCTCTGGAAACACCATATATTTT.

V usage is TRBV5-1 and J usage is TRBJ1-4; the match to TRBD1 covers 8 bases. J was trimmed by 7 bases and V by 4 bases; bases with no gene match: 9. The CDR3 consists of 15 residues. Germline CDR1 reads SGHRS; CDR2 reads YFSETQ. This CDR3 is CASSTGQGIGEKLFF. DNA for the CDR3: TGCGCCAGCAGCACTGGACAGGGAATCGGTGAAAAACTGTTTTTT. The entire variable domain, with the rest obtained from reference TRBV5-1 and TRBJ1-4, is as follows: KAGVTQTPRYLIKTRGQQVTLSCSPISGHRSVSWYQQTPGQGLQFLFEYFSETQRNKGNFPGRFSGRQFSNSRSEMNVSTLELGDSALYLCASSTGQGIGEKLFFGSGTQLSVL.

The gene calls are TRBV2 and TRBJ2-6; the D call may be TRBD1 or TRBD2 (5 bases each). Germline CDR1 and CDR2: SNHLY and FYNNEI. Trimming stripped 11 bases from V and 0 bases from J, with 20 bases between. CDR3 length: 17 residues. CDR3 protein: CASEGTDVSSGANVLTF. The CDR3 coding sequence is TGTGCCTCCGAGGGGACCGACGTTAGCTCTGGGGCCAACGTCCTGACTTTC.

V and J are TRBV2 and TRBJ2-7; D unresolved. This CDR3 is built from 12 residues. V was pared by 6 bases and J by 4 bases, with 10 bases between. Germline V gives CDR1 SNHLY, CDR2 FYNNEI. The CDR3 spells CASRELTYEQYF. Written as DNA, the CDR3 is TGTGCCAGCAGGGAATTAACTTACGAGCAGTACTTC. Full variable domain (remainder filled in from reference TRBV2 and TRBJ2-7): EPEVTQTPSHQVTQMGQEVILRCVPISNHLYFYWYRQILGQKVEFLVSFYNNEISEKSEIFDDQFSVERPDGSNFTLKIRSTKLEDSAMYFCASRELTYEQYFGPGTRLTVT.

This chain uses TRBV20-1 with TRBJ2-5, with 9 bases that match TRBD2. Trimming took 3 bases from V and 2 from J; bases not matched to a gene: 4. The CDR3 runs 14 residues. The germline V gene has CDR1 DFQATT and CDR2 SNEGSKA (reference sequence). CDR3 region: CSASPSGTQETQYF. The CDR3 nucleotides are TGCAGTGCTAGTCCTAGCGGGACTCAAGAGACCCAGTACTTC.

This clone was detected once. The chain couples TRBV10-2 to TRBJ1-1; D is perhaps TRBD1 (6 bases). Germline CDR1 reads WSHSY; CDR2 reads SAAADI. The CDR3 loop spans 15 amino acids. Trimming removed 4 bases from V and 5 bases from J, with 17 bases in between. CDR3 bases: TGCGCCAGCAGTGGGGGAAAGGGGGGGGAAACTGAAGCTTTCTTT. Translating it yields CASSGGKGGETEAFF.

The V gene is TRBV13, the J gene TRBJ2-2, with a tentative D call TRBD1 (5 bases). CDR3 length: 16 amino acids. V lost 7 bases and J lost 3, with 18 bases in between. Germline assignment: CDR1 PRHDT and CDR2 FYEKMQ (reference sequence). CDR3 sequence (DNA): TGTGCCAGCATCAGGGCAGGATGGAGAGACACCGGGGAGCTGTTTTTT. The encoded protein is CASIRAGWRDTGELFF. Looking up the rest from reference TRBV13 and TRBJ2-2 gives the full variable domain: AAGVIQSPRHLIKEKRETATLKCYPIPRHDTVYWYQQGPGQDPQFLISFYEKMQSDKGSIPDRFSAQQFSDYHSELNMSSLELGDSALYFCASIRAGWRDTGELFFGEGSRLTVL.

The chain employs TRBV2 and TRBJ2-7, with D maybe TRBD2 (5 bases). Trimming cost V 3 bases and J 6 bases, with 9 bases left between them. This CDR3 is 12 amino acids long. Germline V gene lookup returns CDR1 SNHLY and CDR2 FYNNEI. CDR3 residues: CASSEEAGEQYF. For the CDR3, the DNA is TGTGCCAGCAGTGAGGAGGCAGGCGAGCAGTACTTC.

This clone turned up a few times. The CDR3 DNA is TGTGCCAGTAGTACTGCACAGTACTTC. The encoded protein is CASSTAQYF. V gene TRBV19 combines with J gene TRBJ2-7, with D unresolved. Germline values: CDR1 LNHDA, CDR2 SQIVND (reference sequence). There are 9 residues in the CDR3. The ends were cut back, 4 bases at V and 10 bases at J, with 5 bases in the middle.